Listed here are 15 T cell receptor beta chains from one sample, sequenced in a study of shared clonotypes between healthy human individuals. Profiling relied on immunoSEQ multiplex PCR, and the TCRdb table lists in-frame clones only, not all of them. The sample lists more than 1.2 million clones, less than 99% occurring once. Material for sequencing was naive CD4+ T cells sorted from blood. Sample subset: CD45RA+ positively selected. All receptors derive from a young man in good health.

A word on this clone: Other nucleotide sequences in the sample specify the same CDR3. The CDR3 sequence is CASSPEETQYF. CDR3 nucleotide sequence: TGTGCCAGCAGCCCGGAAGAGACCCAGTACTTC. The chain couples TRBV2 to TRBJ2-5; D not certain. The CDR3 contains 11 residues. Trimming stripped 6 bases from V and 3 bases from J, with 5 bases between. The germline V gene has CDR1 SNHLY and CDR2 FYNNEI.

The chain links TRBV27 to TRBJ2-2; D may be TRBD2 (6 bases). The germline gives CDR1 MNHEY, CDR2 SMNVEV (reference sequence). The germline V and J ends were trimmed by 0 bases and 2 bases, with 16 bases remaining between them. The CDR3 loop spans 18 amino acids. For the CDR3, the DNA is TGTGCCAGCAGTTTATCGCTCCGGATCGCGGGAAACACCGGGGAGCTGTTTTTT. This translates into CASSLSLRIAGNTGELFF.

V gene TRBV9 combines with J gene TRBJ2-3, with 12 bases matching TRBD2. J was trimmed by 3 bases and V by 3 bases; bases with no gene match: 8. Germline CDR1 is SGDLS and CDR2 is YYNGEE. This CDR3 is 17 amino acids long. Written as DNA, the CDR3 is TGTGCCAGCAGCGGTACAGCGGGACTAGCGGGTACAGATACGCAGTATTTT. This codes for CASSGTAGLAGTDTQYF.

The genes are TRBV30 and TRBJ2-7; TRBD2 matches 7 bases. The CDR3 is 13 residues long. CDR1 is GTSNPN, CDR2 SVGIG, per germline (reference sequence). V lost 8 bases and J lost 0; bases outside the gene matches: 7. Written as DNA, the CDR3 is TGTGCCGGAATAGCGGGTTACTCCTACGAGCAGTACTTC. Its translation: CAGIAGYSYEQYF.

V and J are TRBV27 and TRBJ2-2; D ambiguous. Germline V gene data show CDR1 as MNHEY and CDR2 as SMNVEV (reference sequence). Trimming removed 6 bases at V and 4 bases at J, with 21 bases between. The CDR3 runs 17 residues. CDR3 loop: CASSPSRLGPITGELFF. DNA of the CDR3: TGTGCCAGCAGCCCTTCTAGGTTAGGGCCAATCACCGGGGAGCTGTTTTTT.

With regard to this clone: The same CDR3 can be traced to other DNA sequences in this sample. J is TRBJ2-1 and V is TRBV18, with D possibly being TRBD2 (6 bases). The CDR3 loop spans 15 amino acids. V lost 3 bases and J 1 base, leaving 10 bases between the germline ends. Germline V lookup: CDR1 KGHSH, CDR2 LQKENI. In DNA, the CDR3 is TGTGCCAGCTCACCGGCGGGGTCGTCCTACAATGAGCAGTTCTTC. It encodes CASSPAGSSYNEQFF.

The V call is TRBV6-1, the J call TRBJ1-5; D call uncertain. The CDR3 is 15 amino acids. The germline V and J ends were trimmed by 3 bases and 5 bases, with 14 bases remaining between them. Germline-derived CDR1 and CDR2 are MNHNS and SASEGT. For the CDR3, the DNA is TGTGCCAGCAGTGATCGAAGGGTTGGGTATCAGCCCCAGCATTTT. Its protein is CASSDRRVGYQPQHF.

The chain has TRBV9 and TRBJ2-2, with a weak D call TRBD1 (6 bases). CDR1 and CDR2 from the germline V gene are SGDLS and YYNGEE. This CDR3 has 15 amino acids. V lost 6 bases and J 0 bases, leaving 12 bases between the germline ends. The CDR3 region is CASNMAGANTGELFF. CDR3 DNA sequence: TGTGCCAGCAACATGGCAGGGGCGAACACCGGGGAGCTGTTTTTT.

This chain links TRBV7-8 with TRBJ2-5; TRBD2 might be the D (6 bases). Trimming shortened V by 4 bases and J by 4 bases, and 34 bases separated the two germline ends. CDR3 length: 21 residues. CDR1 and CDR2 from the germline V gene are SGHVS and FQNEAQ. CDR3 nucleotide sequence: TGTGCCAGCAGCTCTTCTCGGGATCTAGTTTTAGCGGCCGAAGGTGGAGAGACCCAGTACTTC. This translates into CASSSSRDLVLAAEGGETQYF.

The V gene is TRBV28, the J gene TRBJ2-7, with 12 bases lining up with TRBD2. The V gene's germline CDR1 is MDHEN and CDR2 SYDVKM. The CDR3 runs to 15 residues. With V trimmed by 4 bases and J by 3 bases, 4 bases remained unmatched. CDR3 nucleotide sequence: TGTGCCAGCAGTTGGACTAGCGGGACCCTCTACGAGCAGTACTTC. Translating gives CASSWTSGTLYEQYF.

CDR3 DNA sequence: TGTGCCAGCAGCTTGATCGGGAGGGCCCCCAATGAGCAGTTCTTC. It encodes CASSLIGRAPNEQFF. The chain carries TRBV5-4 and TRBJ2-1; 8 bases line up with TRBD2. V was pared by 1 base and J by 6 bases, with 6 bases of the junction left unmatched. Looked up from germline, CDR1 is SGHNT and CDR2 is YYREEE (reference sequence). The CDR3 consists of 15 residues.

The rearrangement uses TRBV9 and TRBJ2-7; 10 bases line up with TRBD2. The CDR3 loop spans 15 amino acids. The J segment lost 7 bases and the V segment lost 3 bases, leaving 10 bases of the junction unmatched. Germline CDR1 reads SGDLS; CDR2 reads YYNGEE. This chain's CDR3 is CASSGPAGGPREQYF. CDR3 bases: TGTGCCAGCAGCGGGCCAGCGGGAGGGCCTCGAGAGCAGTACTTC.

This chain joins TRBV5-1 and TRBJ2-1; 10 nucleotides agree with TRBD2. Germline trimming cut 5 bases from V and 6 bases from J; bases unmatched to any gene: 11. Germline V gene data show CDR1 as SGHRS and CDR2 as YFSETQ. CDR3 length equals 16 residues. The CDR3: CASRGGGASGSNEQFF. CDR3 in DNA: TGCGCCAGCAGAGGGGGAGGGGCTAGCGGGAGCAATGAGCAGTTCTTC.

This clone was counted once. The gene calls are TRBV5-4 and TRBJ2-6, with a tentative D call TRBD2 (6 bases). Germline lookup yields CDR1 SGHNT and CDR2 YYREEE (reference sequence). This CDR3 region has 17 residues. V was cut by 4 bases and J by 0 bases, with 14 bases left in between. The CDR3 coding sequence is TGTGCCAGCAGCCTGGCGGGACTTCCCTCTGGGGCCAACGTCCTGACTTTC. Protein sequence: CASSLAGLPSGANVLTF. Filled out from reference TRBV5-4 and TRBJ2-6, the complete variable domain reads ETGVTQSPTHLIKTRGQQVTLRCSSQSGHNTVSWYQQALGQGPQFIFQYYREEENGRGNFPPRFSGLQFPNYSSELNVNALELDDSALYLCASSLAGLPSGANVLTFGAGSRLTVL.

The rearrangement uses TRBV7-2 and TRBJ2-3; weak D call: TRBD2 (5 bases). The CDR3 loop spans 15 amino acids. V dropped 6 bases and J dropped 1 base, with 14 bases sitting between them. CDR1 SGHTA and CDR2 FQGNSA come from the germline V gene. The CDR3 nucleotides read TGTGCCAGCAGTTTTCGGGGTAGCGGCACAGATACGCAGTATTTT. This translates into CASSFRGSGTDTQYF.